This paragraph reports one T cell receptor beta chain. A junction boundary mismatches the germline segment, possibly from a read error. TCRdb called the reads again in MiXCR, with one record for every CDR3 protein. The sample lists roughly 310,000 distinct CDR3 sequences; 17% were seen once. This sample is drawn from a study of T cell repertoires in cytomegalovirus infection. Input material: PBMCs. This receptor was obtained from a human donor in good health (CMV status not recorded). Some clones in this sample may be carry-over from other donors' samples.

CDR3 in amino acids: CASSQWTGANTGELFF. The CDR3 nucleotides are TGTGCCAGCAGCCAATGGACAGGGGCGAACACCGGGGAGCTGTTTTTT. This sequence joins TRBV4-1 and TRBJ2-2; 9 bases are a match to TRBD1. The CDR3 is made up of 16 amino acids. Germline V CDR1 and CDR2: MGHRA, YSYEKL.